This T cell receptor beta chain is drawn from a study of monozygotic twins with inflammatory bowel disease. Study-level points and caveats: Among IBD patients, fewer clonotypes were shared with others than among healthy twins, especially with disease activity.

The germline CDR1 and CDR2 sequences are DFQATT and SNEGSKA (reference sequence). This CDR3 is 15 amino acids long. TCRdb reprocessed the 5' RACE reads and reports one entry per CDR3 protein, with no DNA. Here the sample table reports 330,000 or so distinct CDR3 sequences. Regarding this clonotype: Antigen: not known.

This sequence was found in a human donor with ulcerative colitis or Crohn's disease, or a healthy co-twin of an affected twin (not recorded which). The source material was blood. The V gene is TRBV20-1, the J gene TRBJ2-7; lacking DNA, the TRBD1 call made by TCRdb goes unchecked. The CDR3 sequence is CSARVTGTGAVEQYF.